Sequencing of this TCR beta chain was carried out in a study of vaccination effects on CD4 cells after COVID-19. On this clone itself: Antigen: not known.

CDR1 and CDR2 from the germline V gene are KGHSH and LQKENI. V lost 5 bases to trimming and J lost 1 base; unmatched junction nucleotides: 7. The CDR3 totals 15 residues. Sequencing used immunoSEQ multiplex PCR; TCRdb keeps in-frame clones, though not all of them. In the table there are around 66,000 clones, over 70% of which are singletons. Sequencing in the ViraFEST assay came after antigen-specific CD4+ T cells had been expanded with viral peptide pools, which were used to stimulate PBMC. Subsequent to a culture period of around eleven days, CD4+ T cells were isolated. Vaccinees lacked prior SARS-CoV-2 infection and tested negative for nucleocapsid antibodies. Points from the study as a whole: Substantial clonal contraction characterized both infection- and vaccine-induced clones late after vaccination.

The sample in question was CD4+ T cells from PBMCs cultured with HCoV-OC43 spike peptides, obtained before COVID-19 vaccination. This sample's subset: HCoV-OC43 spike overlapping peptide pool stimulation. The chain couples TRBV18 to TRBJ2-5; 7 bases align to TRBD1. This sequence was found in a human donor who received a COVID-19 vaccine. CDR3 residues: CASSAGTDFQETQYF. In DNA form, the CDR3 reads TGTGCCAGCTCAGCCGGGACAGACTTCCAAGAGACCCAGTACTTC.